This T cell receptor (beta chain) was captured by sequencing in a study of cytomegalovirus exposure and HLA in healthy donors. General study findings and limits: Most TCR sequences were seen very rarely across donors, but some public TCRs occurred in many. Presence/absence analyses assumed roughly uniform sequencing depth across donors, which may not hold.

About this clone itself: The antigen remains undetermined.

The primer mix had 60 Vbeta and 13 Jbeta primers. Data came from immunoSEQ multiplex PCR; TCRdb stores just in-frame clones and leaves some out. Here the sample spans more than 85,000 clones, more than 65% being singletons. V lost 0 bases, J lost 0 bases, and 5 bases stayed unmatched. The CDR3 extends over 17 amino acids. Germline CDR1 reads LNHNV; CDR2 reads YYDKDF (reference sequence). The sequencing sample was made of PBMCs. The chain couples TRBV15 to TRBJ2-7, with 10 bases aligning to TRBD2. This TCR was sampled from a woman aged 18-29 years in good health and CMV-seropositive. CDR3 protein: CATSRERPSGSSYEQYF. The CDR3 bases are TGTGCCACCAGCAGAGAGAGGCCTAGCGGGAGCTCCTACGAGCAGTACTTC.